Below, 9 T cell receptor beta chains from the same sample are listed, as sequenced in a study of blood T cell repertoires in COVID-19. Libraries were prepared by immunoSEQ multiplex PCR; TCRdb keeps only in-frame clonotypes and omits some of them. The table has 40,000 to 55,000 clones, around 84% seen once. The sequencing sample was made of peripheral blood. These TCRs come from a man in his forties or fifties with active COVID-19.

This clone was detected only a few times. The chain joins TRBV13 to TRBJ1-1; D not resolved. CDR3 length equals 15 residues. V lost 2 bases to trimming and J lost 0 bases, with 10 bases between them. From germline, CDR1 is PRHDT and CDR2 FYEKMQ (reference sequence). The CDR3 region is CASSLRVSMNTEAFF. The CDR3 DNA reads TGTGCCAGCAGCTTACGGGTCAGTATGAACACTGAAGCTTTCTTT.

CDR3 loop: CATSQGSYEQYF. CDR3 nucleotides: TGTGCCACCAGCCAGGGCTCCTACGAGCAGTACTTC. The genes are TRBV24-1 and TRBJ2-7; D might be TRBD1 (5 bases). The CDR3 has 12 amino acids. Germline-derived CDR1 and CDR2 are KGHDR and SFDVKD. Deletions cut 7 bases from V and 0 bases from J, with 6 bases between.

The chain couples TRBV7-9 to TRBJ1-4; 7 bases agree with TRBD1. The trim removed 5 bases at V and 2 bases at J, leaving 2 bases unmatched. Germline V gives CDR1 SEHNR, CDR2 FQNEAQ (reference sequence). CDR3 length: 14 residues. The CDR3 region is CASSGTDTNEKLFF. The CDR3 DNA reads TGTGCCAGCAGCGGGACAGATACTAATGAAAAACTGTTTTTT.

The chain carries TRBV18 and TRBJ2-7; a possible D gene is TRBD2 (6 bases). The V end lost 4 bases, the J end lost 2 bases, and 15 bases lay between the germline ends. Germline values: CDR1 KGHSH, CDR2 LQKENI. The CDR3 has 15 residues. The CDR3 reads CASSLLTEGTYEQYF. For the CDR3, the DNA is TGTGCCAGCTCACTCCTAACGGAGGGAACCTACGAGCAGTACTTC.

This chain connects TRBV3-1 (or the pseudogene TRBV3-2) to TRBJ2-3; D is uncertain. Germline loops: CDR1 LGHDT, CDR2 YNNKEL (reference sequence). The CDR3 length is 15 residues. Deletions cut 0 bases from V and 3 bases from J, with 10 bases between. CDR3 bases: TGTGCCAGCAGCCAAGAAACCCAGGTAACAGATACGCAGTATTTT. Its translation is CASSQETQVTDTQYF.

The chain has TRBV2 and TRBJ2-7; perhaps TRBD2 as D (5 bases). The CDR3 length is 12 residues. Trimming pared 8 bases from V and 2 bases from J, leaving 10 bases between. CDR1 is SNHLY and CDR2 is FYNNEI in the germline V gene. The CDR3 is CASFGRAYEQYF. CDR3 DNA sequence: TGTGCCAGCTTCGGGCGGGCCTACGAGCAGTACTTC.

The CDR3 region has the DNA TGTGCCACCAGCAGAGTGGAGGGGTGGACTGAAGCTTTCTTT. As protein: CATSRVEGWTEAFF. V and J are TRBV15 and TRBJ1-1; maybe TRBD1 (5 bases). Germline assignment: CDR1 LNHNV and CDR2 YYDKDF (reference sequence). V shed 1 base and J shed 5 bases, with 11 bases lying between them. The CDR3 contains 14 residues. The full variable domain, in which reference TRBV15 and TRBJ1-1 provide the parts outside the CDR3, is DAMVIQNPRYQVTQFGKPVTLSCSQTLNHNVMYWYQQKSSQAPKLLFHYYDKDFNNEADTPDNFQSRRPNTSFCFLDIRSPGLGDTAMYLCATSRVEGWTEAFFGQGTRLTVV.

V usage is TRBV5-6 and J usage is TRBJ1-4; the match to TRBD1 covers 10 bases. J was trimmed by 4 bases and V by 3 bases; bases with no gene match: 12. The CDR3 has 18 amino acids. Germline values: CDR1 SGHDT, CDR2 YYEEEE. The CDR3 DNA is TGTGCCAGCAGCTCGGGACAGGGGACTCCGACATATAATGAAAAACTGTTTTTT. It specifies CASSSGQGTPTYNEKLFF.

Only one count was recorded for this clone. The chain recombines TRBV2 with TRBJ2-7, with 10 bases aligning to TRBD2. Germline V gene data show CDR1 as SNHLY and CDR2 as FYNNEI. This CDR3 is 14 amino acids long. The ends lost 10 bases at V and 0 bases at J; junction bases unmatched: 6. For the CDR3, the DNA is TGTGCCACAGATAGCGGGGGGAGCTCCTACGAGCAGTACTTC. It codes for CATDSGGSSYEQYF. Drawing the rest from reference TRBV2 and TRBJ2-7, the complete variable domain is EPEVTQTPSHQVTQMGQEVILRCVPISNHLYFYWYRQILGQKVEFLVSFYNNEISEKSEIFDDQFSVERPDGSNFTLKIRSTKLEDSAMYFCATDSGGSSYEQYFGPGTRLTVT.